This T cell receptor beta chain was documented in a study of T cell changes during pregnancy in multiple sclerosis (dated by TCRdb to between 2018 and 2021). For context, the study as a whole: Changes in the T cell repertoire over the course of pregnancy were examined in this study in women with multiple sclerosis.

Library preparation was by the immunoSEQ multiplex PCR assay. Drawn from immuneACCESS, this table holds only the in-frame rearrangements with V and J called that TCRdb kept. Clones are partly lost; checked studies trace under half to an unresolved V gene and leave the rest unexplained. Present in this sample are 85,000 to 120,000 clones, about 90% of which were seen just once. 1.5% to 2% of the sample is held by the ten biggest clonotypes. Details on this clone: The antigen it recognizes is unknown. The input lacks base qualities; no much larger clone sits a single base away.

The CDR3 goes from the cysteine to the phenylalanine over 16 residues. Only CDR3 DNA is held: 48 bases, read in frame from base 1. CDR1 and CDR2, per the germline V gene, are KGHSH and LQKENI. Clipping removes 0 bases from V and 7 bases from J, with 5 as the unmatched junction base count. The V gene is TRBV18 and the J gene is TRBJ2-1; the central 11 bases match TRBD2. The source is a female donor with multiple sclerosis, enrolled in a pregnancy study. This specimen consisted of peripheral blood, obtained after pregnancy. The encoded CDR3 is CASSPPTLAGGNEQFF. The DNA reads TGTGCCAGCTCACCACCGACTCTAGCGGGAGGAAATGAGCAGTTCTTC.